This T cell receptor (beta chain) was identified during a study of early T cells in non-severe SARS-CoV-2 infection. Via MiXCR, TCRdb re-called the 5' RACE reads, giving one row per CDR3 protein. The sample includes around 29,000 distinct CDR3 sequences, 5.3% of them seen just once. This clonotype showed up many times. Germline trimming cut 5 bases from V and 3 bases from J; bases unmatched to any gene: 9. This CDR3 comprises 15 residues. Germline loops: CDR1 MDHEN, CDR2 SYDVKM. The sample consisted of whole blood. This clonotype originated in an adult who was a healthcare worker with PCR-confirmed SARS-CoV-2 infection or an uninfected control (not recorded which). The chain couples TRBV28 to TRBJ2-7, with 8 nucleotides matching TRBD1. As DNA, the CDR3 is TGTGCCAGCAGTCTCACAGGGGGGAATAACTACGAGCAGTACTTC. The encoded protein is CASSLTGGNNYEQYF.